The 3 T cell receptor beta chains in this list originate from one sample, sequenced in a study of cytomegalovirus exposure and HLA in healthy donors (dated by TCRdb to about 2017). Library creation used the immunoSEQ multiplex PCR assay. For the multiplex PCR, a mixture combining 60 forward primers for TCR Vbeta segments and 13 reverse primers for TCR Jbeta segments was used. TCRdb obtained this table from immuneACCESS and retained in-frame rearrangements with V and J assigned. These tables miss some clones; where compared with another copy, unresolved V genes account for less than half of the shortfall, and the remainder is unexplained. In this sample the table shows some 140,000 clones, approximately 79% of which occur a single time. The ten most abundant clones make up approximately 0.97% of the sample. Sequencing was performed on PBMCs. These receptors originate from a man between 18 and 35 years old in good health and CMV-seronegative.

The chain couples TRBV4-3 to TRBJ2-2; D is unclear. CDR3 length: 14 residues. CDR1 LGHNA and CDR2 YSLEER come from the germline V gene. Trimming cost V 2 bases and J 3 bases, with 7 bases left between them. The CDR3 region is CASSQLLHTGELFF. CDR3 DNA sequence: TGCGCCAGCAGCCAATTACTTCACACCGGGGAGCTGTTTTTT.

This chain uses TRBV9 with TRBJ1-1; D remains unclear. The CDR3 is made up of 14 amino acids. Germline CDR1 reads SGDLS; CDR2 reads YYNGEE. Deletions cut 4 bases from V and 6 bases from J, with 16 bases between. The CDR3 spells CASSISEGRAEAFF. DNA for the CDR3: TGTGCCAGCAGCATTTCGGAAGGGAGGGCTGAAGCTTTCTTT.

The gene calls are TRBV30 and TRBJ1-1, with TRBD1 matching over 8 bases. The germline V gene has CDR1 GTSNPN and CDR2 SVGIG (reference sequence). CDR3 length equals 13 residues. Trimming took 3 bases from V and 3 from J; bases not matched to a gene: 3. CDR3 protein: CAWRDRVYTEAFF. DNA for the CDR3: TGTGCCTGGAGGGACAGGGTATACACTGAAGCTTTCTTT.